The source of this T cell receptor beta chain is a study of shared clonotypes between healthy human individuals. The wider study: Ranging from 18 to 49 in age, donors were a couple of women and a few men.

This was a deep-level run. Profiling relied on immunoSEQ multiplex PCR, and the TCRdb table lists in-frame clones only, not all of them. In the table there are some 2,500,000 clones, over 85% of which are singletons. This CDR3 has 16 residues. The V and J ends lost 2 bases and 2 bases respectively, with 15 bases between them. CDR1 and CDR2 from the germline V gene are SGHDT and YYEEEE. Caucasian adults living in Nashville, Tennessee, provided all samples. The chain recombines TRBV5-6 with TRBJ2-3, with D maybe TRBD1 (5 bases). The receptor comes from a man aged 18-30 years in good health. Some clones in this sample may be carry-over from other donors' samples. The material sequenced was naive CD4+ T cells from PBMCs. Subset meaning: CD45RA+ positively selected. The CDR3 DNA reads TGTGCCAGCAGCTTAGCCGGTGTCAGGGACACAGATACGCAGTATTTT. The encoded protein is CASSLAGVRDTDTQYF. Together with reference TRBV5-6 and TRBJ2-3, the CDR3 gives the full variable domain: DAGVTQSPTHLIKTRGQQVTLRCSPKSGHDTVSWYQQALGQGPQFIFQYYEEEERQRGNFPDRFSGHQFPNYSSELNVNALLLGDSALYLCASSLAGVRDTDTQYFGPGTRLTVL.